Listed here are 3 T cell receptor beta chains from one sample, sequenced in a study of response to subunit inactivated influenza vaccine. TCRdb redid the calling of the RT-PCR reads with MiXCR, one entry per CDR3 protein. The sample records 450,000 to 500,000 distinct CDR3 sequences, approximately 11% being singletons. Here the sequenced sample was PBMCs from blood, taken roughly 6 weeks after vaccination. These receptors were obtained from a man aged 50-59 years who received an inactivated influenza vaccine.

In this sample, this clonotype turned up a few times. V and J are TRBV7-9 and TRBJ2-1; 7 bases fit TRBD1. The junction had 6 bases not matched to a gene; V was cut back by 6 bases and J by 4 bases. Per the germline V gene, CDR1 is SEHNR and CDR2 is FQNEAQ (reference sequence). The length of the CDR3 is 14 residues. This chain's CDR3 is CASRPGTVYNEQFF. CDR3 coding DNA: TGTGCCAGCAGGCCCGGGACAGTATACAATGAGCAGTTCTTC.

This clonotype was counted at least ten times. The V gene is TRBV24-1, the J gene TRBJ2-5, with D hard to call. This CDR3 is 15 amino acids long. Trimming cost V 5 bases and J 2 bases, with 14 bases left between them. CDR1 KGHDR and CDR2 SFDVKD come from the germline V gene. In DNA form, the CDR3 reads TGTGCCACCAGTGTCGCCGGGCGAAAACAAGAGACCCAGTACTTC. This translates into CATSVAGRKQETQYF.

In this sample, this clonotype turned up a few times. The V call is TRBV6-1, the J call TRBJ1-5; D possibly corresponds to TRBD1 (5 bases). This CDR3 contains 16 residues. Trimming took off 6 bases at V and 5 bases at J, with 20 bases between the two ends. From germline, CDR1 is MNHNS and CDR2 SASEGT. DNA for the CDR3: TGTGCCAGCAGGATTTCAGGGAGGGCTGGTTATCAGCCCCAGCATTTT. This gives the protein CASRISGRAGYQPQHF.